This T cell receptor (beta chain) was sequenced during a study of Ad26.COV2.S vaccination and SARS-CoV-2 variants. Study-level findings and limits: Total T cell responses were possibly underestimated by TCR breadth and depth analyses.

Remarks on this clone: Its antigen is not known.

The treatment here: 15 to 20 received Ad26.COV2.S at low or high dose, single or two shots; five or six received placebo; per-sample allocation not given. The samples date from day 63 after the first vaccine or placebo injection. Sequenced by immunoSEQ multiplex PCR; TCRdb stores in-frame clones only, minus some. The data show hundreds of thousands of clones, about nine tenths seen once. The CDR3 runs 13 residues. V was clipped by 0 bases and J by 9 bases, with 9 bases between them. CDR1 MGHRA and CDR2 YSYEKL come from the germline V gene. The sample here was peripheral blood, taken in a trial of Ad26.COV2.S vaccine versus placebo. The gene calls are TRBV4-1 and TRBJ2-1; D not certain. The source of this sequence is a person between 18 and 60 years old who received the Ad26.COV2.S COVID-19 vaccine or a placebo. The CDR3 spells CASSQEKFGEQFF. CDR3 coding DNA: TGCGCCAGCAGCCAAGAAAAATTCGGTGAGCAGTTCTTC.